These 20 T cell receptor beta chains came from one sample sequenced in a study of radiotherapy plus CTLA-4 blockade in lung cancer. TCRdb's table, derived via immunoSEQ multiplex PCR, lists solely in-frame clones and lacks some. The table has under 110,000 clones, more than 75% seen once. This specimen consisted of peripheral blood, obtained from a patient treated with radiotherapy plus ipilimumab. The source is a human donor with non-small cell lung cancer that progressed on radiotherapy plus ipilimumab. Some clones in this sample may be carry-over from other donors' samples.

CDR3 nucleotide sequence: TGTGCCAGCACCTGGGGTCAAGAGACCCAGTACTTC. This gives the protein CASTWGQETQYF. The J gene is TRBJ2-5, the V gene TRBV2; D call uncertain. This CDR3 comprises 12 residues. Germline V gene data show CDR1 as SNHLY and CDR2 as FYNNEI. V lost 7 bases and J lost 2, with 8 bases in between.

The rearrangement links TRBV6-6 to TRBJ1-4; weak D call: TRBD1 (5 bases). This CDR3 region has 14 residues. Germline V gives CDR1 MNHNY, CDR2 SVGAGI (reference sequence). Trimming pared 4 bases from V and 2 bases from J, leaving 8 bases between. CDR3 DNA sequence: TGTGCCAGCAGTTTCGGGACGACTAATGAAAAACTGTTTTTT. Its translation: CASSFGTTNEKLFF.

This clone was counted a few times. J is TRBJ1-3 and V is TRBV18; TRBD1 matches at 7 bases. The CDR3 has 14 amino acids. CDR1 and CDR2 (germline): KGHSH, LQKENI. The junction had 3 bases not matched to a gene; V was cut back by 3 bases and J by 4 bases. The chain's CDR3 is CASSPVQGGNTIYF. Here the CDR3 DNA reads TGTGCCAGCTCACCTGTACAGGGGGGAAACACCATATATTTT.

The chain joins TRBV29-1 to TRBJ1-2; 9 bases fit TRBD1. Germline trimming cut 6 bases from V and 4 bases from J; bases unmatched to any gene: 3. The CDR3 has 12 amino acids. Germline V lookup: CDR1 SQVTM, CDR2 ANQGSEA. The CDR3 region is CSVEDRGYGYTF. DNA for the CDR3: TGCAGCGTGGAGGACAGGGGCTATGGCTACACCTTC.

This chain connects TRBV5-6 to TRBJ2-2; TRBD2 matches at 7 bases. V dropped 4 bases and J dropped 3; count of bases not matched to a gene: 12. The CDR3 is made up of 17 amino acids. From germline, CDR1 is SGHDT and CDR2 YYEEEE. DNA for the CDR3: TGTGCCAGCAGCCCTATTCAAGGGAGGGGCGACACCGGGGAGCTGTTTTTT. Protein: CASSPIQGRGDTGELFF.

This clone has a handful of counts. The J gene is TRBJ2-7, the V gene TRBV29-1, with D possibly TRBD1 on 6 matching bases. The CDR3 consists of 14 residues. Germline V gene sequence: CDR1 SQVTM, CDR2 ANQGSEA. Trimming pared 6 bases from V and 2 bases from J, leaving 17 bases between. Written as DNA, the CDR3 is TGCAGCGTGGAGTGTGGGGGCCGTCCCTACGAGCAGTACTTC. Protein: CSVECGGRPYEQYF.

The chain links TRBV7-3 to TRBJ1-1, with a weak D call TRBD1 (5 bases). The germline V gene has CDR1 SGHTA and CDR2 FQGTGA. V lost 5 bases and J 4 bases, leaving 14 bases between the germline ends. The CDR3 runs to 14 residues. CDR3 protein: CASSLGEGSTEAFF. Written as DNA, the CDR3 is TGTGCCAGCAGCCTTGGGGAGGGGAGCACTGAAGCTTTCTTT.

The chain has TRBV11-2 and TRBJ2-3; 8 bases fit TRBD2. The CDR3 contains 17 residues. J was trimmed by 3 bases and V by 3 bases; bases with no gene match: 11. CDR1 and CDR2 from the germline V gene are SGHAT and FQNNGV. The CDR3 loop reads CASSFSGSGGATDTQYF. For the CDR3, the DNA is TGTGCCAGCAGCTTCAGCGGGTCCGGGGGGGCGACAGATACGCAGTATTTT.

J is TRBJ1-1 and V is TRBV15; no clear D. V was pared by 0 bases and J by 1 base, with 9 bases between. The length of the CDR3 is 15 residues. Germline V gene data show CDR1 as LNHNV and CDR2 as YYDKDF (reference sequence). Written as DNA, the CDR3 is TGTGCCACCAGCAGAGATAGTGCGGGGAACACTGAAGCTTTCTTT. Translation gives CATSRDSAGNTEAFF.

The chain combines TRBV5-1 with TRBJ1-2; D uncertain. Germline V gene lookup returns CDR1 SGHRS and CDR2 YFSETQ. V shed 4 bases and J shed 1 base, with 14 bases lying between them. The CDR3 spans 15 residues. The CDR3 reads CASSPEGAFNYGYTF. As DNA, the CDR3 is TGCGCCAGCAGCCCCGAGGGCGCCTTTAACTATGGCTACACCTTC.

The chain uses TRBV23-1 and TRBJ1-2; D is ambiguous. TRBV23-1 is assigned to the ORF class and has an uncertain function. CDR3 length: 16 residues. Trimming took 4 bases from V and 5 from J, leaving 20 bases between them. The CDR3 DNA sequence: TGCGCCAGCAGTCTGGGCGCGCAGCCCGCTAGTTATGGCTACACCTTC. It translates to CASSLGAQPASYGYTF.

The CDR3 coding sequence is TGTGCCAGCAGCAAGGCCGGGGATCGGGCAGATACGCAGTATTTT. Translation gives CASSKAGDRADTQYF. The chain uses TRBV7-3 and TRBJ2-3, with D perhaps matching TRBD2 (5 bases). Germline loops: CDR1 SGHTA, CDR2 FQGTGA. The CDR3 contains 15 residues. Trimming pared 5 bases from V and 4 bases from J, leaving 16 bases between.

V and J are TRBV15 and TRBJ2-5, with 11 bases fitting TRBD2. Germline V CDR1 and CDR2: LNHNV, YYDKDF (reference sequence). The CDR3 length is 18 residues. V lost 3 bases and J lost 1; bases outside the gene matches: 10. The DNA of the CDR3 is TGTGCCACCAGCAGTGGATTCACTAGCGGGGGCTCCCAAGAGACCCAGTACTTC. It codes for CATSSGFTSGGSQETQYF.

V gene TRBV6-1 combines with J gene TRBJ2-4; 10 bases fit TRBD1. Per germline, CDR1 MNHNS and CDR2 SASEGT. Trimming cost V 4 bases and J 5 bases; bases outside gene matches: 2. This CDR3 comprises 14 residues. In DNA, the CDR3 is TGTGCCAGCAGTGCCGGGACAGGGGAAAACATTCAGTACTTC. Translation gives CASSAGTGENIQYF.

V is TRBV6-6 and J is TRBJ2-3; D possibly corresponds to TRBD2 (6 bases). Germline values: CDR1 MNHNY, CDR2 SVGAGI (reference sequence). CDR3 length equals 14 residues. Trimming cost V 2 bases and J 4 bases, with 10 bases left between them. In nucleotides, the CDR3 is TGTGCCAGCAGTTACGCGGGGATTGCAGATACGCAGTATTTT. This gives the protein CASSYAGIADTQYF.

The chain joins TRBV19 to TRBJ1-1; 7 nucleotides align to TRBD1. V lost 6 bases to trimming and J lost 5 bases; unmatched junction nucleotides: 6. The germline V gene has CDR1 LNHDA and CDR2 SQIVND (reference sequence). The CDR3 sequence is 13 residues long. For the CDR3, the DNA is TGTGCCAGTAGGACAACACAGGGGACTGAAGCTTTCTTT. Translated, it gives CASRTTQGTEAFF.

This chain's CDR3 is CSVERTMNTEAFF. CDR3 nucleotide sequence: TGCAGCGTTGAACGGACTATGAACACTGAAGCTTTCTTT. The J gene is TRBJ1-1, the V gene TRBV29-1; no firm D call. The V and J ends lost 2 bases and 0 bases respectively, with 7 bases between them. The CDR3 extends over 13 amino acids. Germline V CDR1 and CDR2: SQVTM, ANQGSEA.

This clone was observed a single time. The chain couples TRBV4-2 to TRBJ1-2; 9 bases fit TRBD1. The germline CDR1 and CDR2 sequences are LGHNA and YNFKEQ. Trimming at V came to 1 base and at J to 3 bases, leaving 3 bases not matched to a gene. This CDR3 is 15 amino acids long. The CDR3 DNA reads TGTGCCAGCAGCCAAGGGACAGGGGAATACTATGGCTACACCTTC. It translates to CASSQGTGEYYGYTF.

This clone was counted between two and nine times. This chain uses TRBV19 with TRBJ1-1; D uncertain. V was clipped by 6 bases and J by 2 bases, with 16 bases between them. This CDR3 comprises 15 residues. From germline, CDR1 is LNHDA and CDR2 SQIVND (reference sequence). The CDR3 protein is CASSPIEGLNTEAFF. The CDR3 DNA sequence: TGTGCCAGTAGCCCGATAGAGGGATTAAACACTGAAGCTTTCTTT.

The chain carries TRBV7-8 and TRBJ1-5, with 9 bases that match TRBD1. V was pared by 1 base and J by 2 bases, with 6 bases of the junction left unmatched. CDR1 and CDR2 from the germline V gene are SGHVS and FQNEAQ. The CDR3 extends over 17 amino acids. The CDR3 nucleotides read TGTGCCAGCAGCTTAGGGACAGGGGCAATGGGCAATCAGCCCCAGCATTTT. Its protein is CASSLGTGAMGNQPQHF. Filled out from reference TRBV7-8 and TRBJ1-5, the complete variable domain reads GAGVSQSPRYKVAKRGQDVALRCDPISGHVSLFWYQQALGQGPEFLTYFQNEAQLDKSGLPSDRFFAERPEGSVSTLKIQRTQQEDSAVYLCASSLGTGAMGNQPQHFGDGTRLSIL.